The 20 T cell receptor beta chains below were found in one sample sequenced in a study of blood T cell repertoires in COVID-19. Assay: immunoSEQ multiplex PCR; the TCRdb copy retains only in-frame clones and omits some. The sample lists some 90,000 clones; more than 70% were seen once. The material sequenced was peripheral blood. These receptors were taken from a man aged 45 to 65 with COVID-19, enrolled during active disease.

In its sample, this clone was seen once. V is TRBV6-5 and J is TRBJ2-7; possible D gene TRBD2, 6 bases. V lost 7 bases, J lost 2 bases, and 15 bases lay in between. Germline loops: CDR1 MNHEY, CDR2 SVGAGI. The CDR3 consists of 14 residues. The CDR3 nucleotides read TGTGCCAGCATCCCCCCGGGGGTTCCCTACGAGCAGTACTTC. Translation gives CASIPPGVPYEQYF.

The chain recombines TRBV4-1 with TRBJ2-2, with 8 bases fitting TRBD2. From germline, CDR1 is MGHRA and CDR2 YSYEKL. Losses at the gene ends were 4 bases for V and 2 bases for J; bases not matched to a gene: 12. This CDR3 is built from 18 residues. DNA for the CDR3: TGCGCCAGCAGCCGACCCCGCCTAGCGGGTGCTAACACCGGGGAGCTGTTTTTT. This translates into CASSRPRLAGANTGELFF.

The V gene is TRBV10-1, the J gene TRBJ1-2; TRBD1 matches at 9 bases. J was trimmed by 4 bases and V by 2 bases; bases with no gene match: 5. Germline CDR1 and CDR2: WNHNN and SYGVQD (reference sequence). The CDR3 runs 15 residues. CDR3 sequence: CASSEGTGNSYGYTF. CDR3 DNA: TGCGCCAGCAGTGAGGGGACAGGGAATTCCTATGGCTACACCTTC.

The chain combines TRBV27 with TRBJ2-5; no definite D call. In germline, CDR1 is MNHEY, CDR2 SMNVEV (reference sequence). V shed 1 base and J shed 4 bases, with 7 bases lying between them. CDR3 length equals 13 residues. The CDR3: CASSLFFGETQYF. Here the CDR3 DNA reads TGTGCCAGCAGTTTATTCTTCGGAGAGACCCAGTACTTC.

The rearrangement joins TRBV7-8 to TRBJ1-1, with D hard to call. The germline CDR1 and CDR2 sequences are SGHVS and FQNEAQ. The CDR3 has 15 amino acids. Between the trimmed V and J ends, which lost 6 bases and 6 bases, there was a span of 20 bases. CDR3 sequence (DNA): TGTGCCAGCAGTCGGGAGGGAGGCGGTCGGGCTGAAGCTTTCTTT. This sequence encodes CASSREGGGRAEAFF.

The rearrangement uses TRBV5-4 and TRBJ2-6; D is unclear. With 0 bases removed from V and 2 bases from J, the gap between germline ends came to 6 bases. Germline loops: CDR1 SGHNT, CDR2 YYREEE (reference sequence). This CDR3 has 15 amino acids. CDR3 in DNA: TGTGCCAGCAGCTTGGAAGCGACTGGGGCCAACGTCCTGACTTTC. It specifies CASSLEATGANVLTF.

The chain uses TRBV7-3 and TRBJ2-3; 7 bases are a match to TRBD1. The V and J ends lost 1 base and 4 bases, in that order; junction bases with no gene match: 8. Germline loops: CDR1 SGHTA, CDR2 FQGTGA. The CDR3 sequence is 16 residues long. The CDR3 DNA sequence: TGTGCCAGCAGCTTAATCGGGACAGCGGCATCAGATACGCAGTATTTT. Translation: CASSLIGTAASDTQYF.

Written as DNA, the CDR3 is TGTGCCAGCAGTGTAATTAGTGAGCAGTTCTTC. Translating it yields CASSVISEQFF. J is TRBJ2-1 and V is TRBV6-6; no clear D gene. Germline V lookup: CDR1 MNHNY, CDR2 SVGAGI (reference sequence). CDR3 size: 11 residues. V dropped 5 bases and J dropped 9 bases, with 8 bases sitting between them.

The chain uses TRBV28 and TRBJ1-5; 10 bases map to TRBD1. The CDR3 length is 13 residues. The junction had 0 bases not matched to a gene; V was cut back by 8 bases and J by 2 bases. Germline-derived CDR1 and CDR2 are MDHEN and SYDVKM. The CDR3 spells CASGQGGNQPQHF. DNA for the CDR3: TGTGCCAGCGGACAGGGGGGCAATCAGCCCCAGCATTTT.

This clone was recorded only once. The CDR3 nucleotides read TGCGCCAGCAGACCGGGACAGCCTCTGGCCAACGTCCTGACTTTC. Residues: CASRPGQPLANVLTF. V gene TRBV4-1 combines with J gene TRBJ2-6; 7 bases fit TRBD1. The CDR3 consists of 15 residues. Germline V gene data show CDR1 as MGHRA and CDR2 as YSYEKL. The J segment lost 6 bases and the V segment lost 6 bases, leaving 8 bases of the junction unmatched.

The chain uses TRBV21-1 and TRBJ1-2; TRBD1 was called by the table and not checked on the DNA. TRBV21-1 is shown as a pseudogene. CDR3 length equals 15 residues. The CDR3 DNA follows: TGTGCCAGCCTTAAAAGGGGTCTTAGTAGGTGTGGCTACACCTTC. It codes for CASLKRGLSRCGYTF.

Here the CDR3 DNA reads TGTGCCAGCAGCGTAGTAGGGGGCGGTGAGCAGTTCTTC. It codes for CASSVVGGGEQFF. V gene TRBV9 combines with J gene TRBJ2-1; TRBD1 aligns across 7 bases. The germline V gene has CDR1 SGDLS and CDR2 YYNGEE. This CDR3 spans 13 amino acids. The trim removed 0 bases at V and 9 bases at J, leaving 3 bases unmatched.

This CDR3 is CASSAEGAGTEAFF. The CDR3 DNA is TGTGCCAGCAGTGCGGAGGGGGCGGGAACTGAAGCTTTCTTT. The chain has TRBV2 and TRBJ1-1; TRBD1 matches at 7 bases. The V gene's germline CDR1 is SNHLY and CDR2 FYNNEI. V lost 4 bases to trimming and J lost 5 bases; unmatched junction nucleotides: 7. The CDR3 has 14 residues.

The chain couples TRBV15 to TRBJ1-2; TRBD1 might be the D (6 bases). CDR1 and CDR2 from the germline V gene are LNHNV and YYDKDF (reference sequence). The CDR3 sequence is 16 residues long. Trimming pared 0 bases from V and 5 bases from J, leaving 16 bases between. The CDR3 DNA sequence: TGTGCCACCAGCAGAGATTTAGGGACAAAGATTTATGGCTACACCTTC. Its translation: CATSRDLGTKIYGYTF.

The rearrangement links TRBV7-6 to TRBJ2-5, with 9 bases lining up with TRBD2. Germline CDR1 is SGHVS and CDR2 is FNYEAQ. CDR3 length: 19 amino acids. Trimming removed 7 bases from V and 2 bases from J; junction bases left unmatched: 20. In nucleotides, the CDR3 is TGTGCCAGCAACAGCGCGGCGGCGGGGGGGCAGTTCGGGCAAGAGACCCAGTACTTC. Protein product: CASNSAAAGGQFGQETQYF.

Here the CDR3 reads CASSPPSGGGSSYNEQFF. In DNA, the CDR3 is TGTGCCAGCAGCCCCCCTAGCGGGGGGGGGAGCTCCTACAATGAGCAGTTCTTC. The chain recombines TRBV9 with TRBJ2-1, with TRBD2 matching 12 bases. Looked up from germline, CDR1 is SGDLS and CDR2 is YYNGEE. J lost 0 bases, V lost 4 bases, and 8 bases had no gene match. The CDR3 consists of 18 residues.

The CDR3 here is CASKSSGQGSQPQHF. Here the CDR3 DNA reads TGTGCCTCCAAATCCTCGGGACAGGGAAGTCAGCCCCAGCATTTT. This rearrangement joins TRBV6-5 to TRBJ1-5; 9 bases map to TRBD1. Unmatched junction bases numbered 14, after V lost 11 bases and J lost 6 bases. Germline-derived CDR1 and CDR2 are MNHEY and SVGAGI. The CDR3 is 15 amino acids.

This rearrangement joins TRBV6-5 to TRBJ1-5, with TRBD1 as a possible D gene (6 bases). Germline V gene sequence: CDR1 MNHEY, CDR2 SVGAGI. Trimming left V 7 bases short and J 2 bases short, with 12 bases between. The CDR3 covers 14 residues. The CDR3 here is CASKRGGGNQPQHF. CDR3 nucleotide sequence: TGTGCCAGCAAAAGGGGGGGAGGCAATCAGCCCCAGCATTTT.

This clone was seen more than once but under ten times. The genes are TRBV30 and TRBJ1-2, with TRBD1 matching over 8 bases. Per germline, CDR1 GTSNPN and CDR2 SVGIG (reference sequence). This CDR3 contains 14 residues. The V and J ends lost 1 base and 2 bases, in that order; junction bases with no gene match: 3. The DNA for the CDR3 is TGTGCCTGGAGTGGGGACAGGCGAAACTATGGCTACACCTTC. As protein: CAWSGDRRNYGYTF.

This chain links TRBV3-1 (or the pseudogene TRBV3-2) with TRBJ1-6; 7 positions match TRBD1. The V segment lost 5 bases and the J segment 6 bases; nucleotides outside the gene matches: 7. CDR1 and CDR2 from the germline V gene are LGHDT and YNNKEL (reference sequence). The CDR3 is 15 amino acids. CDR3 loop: CASSRGRIFNSPLHF. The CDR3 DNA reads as TGTGCCAGCAGCAGGGGGCGCATCTTTAATTCACCCCTCCACTTT.